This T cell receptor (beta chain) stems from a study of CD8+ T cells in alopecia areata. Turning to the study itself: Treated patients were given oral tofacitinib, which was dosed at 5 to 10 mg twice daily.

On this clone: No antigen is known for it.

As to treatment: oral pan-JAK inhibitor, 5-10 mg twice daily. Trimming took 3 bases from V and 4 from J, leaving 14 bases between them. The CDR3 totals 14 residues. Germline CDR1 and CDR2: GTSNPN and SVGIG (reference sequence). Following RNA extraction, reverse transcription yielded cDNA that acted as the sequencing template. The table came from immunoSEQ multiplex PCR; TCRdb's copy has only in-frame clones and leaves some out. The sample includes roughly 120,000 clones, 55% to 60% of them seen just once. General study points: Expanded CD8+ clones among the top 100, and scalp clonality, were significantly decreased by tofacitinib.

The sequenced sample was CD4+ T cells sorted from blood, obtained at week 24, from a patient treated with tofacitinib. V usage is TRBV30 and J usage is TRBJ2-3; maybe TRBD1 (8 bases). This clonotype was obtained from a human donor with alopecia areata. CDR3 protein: CAWRRTGRADTQYF. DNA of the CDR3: TGTGCCTGGAGGAGGACAGGGAGGGCAGATACGCAGTATTTT. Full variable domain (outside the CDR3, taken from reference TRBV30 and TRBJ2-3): SQTIHQWPATLVQPVGSPLSLECTVEGTSNPNLYWYRQAAGRGLQLLFYSVGIGQISSEVPQNLSASRPQDRQFILSSKKLLLSDSGFYLCAWRRTGRADTQYFGPGTRLTVL.